The sequence of this T cell receptor beta chain was determined in a study of blood T cell repertoires in COVID-19. Study as a whole: Samples taken during acute and convalescent COVID-19 were collected in the United States, Italy and Spain. T cells, B-cell-depleted T cells, or PBMCs supplied cDNA or gDNA.

Authors' processing steps: Counts of nucleated cells, estimated from reference gene primer amplification, were obtained. TCRdb's table, derived via immunoSEQ multiplex PCR, lists solely in-frame clones and lacks some. The V and J calls and clone size were taken over from that table, and D and trimming were inferred from the DNA. Seen here are about 200,000 clones, approximately 85% observed once, and the top ten hold more than 4.5%. To note about this clone: The sample has other DNA sequences that encode this CDR3 too.

The sample consisted of peripheral blood. The origin of this receptor is a woman between 65 and 79 years old with active or convalescent COVID-19.

The CDR3 nucleotides read TGTGCCAGCAGGCGAGACTACGAGCAGTACTTC. This translates into CASRRDYEQYF. This chain links TRBV28 with TRBJ2-7; no definite D call. With 6 bases removed from V and 3 bases from J, the gap between germline ends came to 6 bases. Germline V gives CDR1 MDHEN, CDR2 SYDVKM. The CDR3 is made up of 11 amino acids.